The present entry profiles one T cell receptor (beta chain) with its context. The sample originates from a study of blood T cell repertoires in COVID-19. The CDR3 covers 13 residues. Losses at the gene ends were 3 bases for V and 6 bases for J; bases not matched to a gene: 6. Germline values: CDR1 GTSNPN, CDR2 SVGIG (reference sequence). The data were produced by immunoSEQ multiplex PCR, yet TCRdb's version contains in-frame clones alone and is incomplete. The table has about 42,000 clones, about 88% seen once. The TCR sequence derives from a woman aged 70 to 79 in a cohort sampled during active COVID-19. The chain couples TRBV30 to TRBJ2-7, with 9 bases fitting TRBD1. The sample comprised peripheral blood. The CDR3 reads CAWRVTGGLEQYF. The DNA for the CDR3 is TGTGCCTGGAGGGTTACAGGGGGCCTCGAGCAGTACTTC.